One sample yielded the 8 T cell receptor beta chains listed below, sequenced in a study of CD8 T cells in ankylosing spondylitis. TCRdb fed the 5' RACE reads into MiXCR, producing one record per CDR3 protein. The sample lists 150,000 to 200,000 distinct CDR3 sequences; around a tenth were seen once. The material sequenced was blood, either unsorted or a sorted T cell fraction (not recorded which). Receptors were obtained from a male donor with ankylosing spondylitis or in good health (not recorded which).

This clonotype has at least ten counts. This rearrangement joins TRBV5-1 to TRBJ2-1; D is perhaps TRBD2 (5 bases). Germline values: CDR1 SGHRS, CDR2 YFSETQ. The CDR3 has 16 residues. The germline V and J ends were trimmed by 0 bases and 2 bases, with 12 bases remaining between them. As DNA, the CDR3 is TGCGCCAGCAGCTTGGCGGTGGCGGGTACCTACAATGAGCAGTTCTTC. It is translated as CASSLAVAGTYNEQFF. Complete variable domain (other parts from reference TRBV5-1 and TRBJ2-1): KAGVTQTPRYLIKTRGQQVTLSCSPISGHRSVSWYQQTPGQGLQFLFEYFSETQRNKGNFPGRFSGRQFSNSRSEMNVSTLELGDSALYLCASSLAVAGTYNEQFFGPGTRLTVL.

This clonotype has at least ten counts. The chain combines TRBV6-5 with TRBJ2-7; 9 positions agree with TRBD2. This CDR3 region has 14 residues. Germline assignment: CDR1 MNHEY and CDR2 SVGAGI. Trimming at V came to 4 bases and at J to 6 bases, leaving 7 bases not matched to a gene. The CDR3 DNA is TGTGCCAGCAGTTTCGGCGGGAGGGGAGGCGAGCAGTACTTC. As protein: CASSFGGRGGEQYF.

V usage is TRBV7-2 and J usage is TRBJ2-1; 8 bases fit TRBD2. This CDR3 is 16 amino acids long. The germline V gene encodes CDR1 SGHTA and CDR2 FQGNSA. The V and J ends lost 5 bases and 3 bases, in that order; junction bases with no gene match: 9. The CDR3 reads CASSPAPAGVYNEQFF. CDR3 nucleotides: TGTGCCAGCAGCCCAGCGCCAGCGGGAGTCTACAATGAGCAGTTCTTC.

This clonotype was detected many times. CDR3 residues: CAISATGRETQYF. The CDR3 DNA sequence: TGTGCCATCAGCGCGACAGGGAGAGAGACCCAGTACTTC. The chain recombines TRBV10-3 with TRBJ2-5; 7 bases match TRBD1. CDR1 and CDR2 (germline): ENHRY, SYGVKD. The length of the CDR3 is 13 residues. Unmatched junction bases numbered 5, after V lost 6 bases and J lost 4 bases.

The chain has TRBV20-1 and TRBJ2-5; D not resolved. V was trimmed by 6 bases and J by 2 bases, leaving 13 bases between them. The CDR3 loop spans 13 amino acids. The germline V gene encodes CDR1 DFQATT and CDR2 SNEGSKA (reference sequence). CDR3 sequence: CSAFPSVQETQYF. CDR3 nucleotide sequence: TGCAGTGCATTCCCATCGGTACAAGAGACCCAGTACTTC.

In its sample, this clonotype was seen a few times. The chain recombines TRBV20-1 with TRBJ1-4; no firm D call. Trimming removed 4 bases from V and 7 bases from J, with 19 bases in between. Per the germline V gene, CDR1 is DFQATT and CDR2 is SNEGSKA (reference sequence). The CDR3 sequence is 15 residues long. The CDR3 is CSAKARLGSGEKLFF. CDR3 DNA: TGCAGTGCTAAAGCTCGATTGGGTAGCGGTGAAAAACTGTTTTTT.

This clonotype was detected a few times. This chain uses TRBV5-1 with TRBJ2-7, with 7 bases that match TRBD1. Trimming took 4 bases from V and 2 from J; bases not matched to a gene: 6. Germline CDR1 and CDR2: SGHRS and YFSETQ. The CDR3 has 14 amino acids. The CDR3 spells CASSVTGPPYEQYF. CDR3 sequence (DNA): TGCGCCAGCAGCGTGACAGGGCCACCCTACGAGCAGTACTTC.

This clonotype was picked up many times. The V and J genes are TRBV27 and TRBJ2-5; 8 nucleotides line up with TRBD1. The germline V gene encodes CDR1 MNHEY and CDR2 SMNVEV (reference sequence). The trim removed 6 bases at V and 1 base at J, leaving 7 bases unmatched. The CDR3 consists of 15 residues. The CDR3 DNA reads TGTGCCAGCAGCATCAGGGGGCTTCCCCAAGAGACCCAGTACTTC. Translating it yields CASSIRGLPQETQYF.